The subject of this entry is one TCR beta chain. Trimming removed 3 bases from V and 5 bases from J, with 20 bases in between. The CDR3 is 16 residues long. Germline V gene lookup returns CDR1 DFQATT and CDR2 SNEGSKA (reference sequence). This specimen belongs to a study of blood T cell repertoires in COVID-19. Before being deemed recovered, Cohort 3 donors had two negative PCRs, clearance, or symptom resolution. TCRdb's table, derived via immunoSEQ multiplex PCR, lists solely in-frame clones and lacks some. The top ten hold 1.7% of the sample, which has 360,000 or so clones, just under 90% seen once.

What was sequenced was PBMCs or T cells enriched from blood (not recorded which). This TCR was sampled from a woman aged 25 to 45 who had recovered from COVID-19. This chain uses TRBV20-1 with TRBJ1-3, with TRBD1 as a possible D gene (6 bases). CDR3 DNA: TGCAGTGCTAGTAGGGGACACTTAGCTTTAAGAAACACCATATATTTT. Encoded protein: CSASRGHLALRNTIYF.